The 20 T cell receptor beta chains given below trace back to one sample, sequenced in a study of blood T cell repertoires in COVID-19. TCRdb's table, derived via immunoSEQ multiplex PCR, lists solely in-frame clones and lacks some. The data hold some 200,000 clones, with over 75% observed a single time. The sample comprised peripheral blood. Source of these receptors: a man of 80 years or more with acute or convalescent COVID-19.

The V call is TRBV30, the J call TRBJ2-3; D unresolved. The CDR3 totals 14 residues. Germline V gene sequence: CDR1 GTSNPN, CDR2 SVGIG (reference sequence). V was cut by 6 bases and J by 1 base, with 14 bases left in between. This chain's CDR3 is CACTPPDGTDTQYF. In DNA form, the CDR3 reads TGTGCCTGTACTCCTCCCGATGGCACAGATACGCAGTATTTT. The variable domain in full, with the rest retrieved from reference TRBV30 and TRBJ2-3, is SQTIHQWPATLVQPVGSPLSLECTVEGTSNPNLYWYRQAAGRGLQLLFYSVGIGQISSEVPQNLSASRPQDRQFILSSKKLLLSDSGFYLCACTPPDGTDTQYFGPGTRLTVL.

This clone was observed a few times. The chain joins TRBV5-5 to TRBJ1-1; 8 bases fit TRBD1. Unmatched junction bases numbered 8, after V lost 3 bases and J lost 10 bases. The germline CDR1 and CDR2 sequences are SGHKS and YYEKEE (reference sequence). The CDR3 loop spans 13 amino acids. CDR3 residues: CASSSPGGRGAFF. The CDR3 DNA sequence: TGTGCCAGCAGCTCACCAGGGGGCCGGGGAGCTTTCTTT.

J is TRBJ1-2 and V is TRBV2; D gene ambiguous. V was clipped by 1 base and J by 8 bases, with 11 bases between them. The CDR3 length is 13 residues. CDR1 is SNHLY, CDR2 FYNNEI, per germline. CDR3 in amino acids: CASSEGASGGYTF. CDR3 sequence (DNA): TGTGCCAGCAGTGAAGGGGCCAGCGGGGGCTACACCTTC. The full variable domain, with the rest looked up from reference TRBV2 and TRBJ1-2, is EPEVTQTPSHQVTQMGQEVILRCVPISNHLYFYWYRQILGQKVEFLVSFYNNEISEKSEIFDDQFSVERPDGSNFTLKIRSTKLEDSAMYFCASSEGASGGYTFGSGTRLTVV.

The V gene is TRBV7-3, the J gene TRBJ1-1, with D possibly matching TRBD1 (5 bases). The length of the CDR3 is 15 residues. V gave up 2 bases and J gave up 3 bases, with 13 bases separating them. The germline gives CDR1 SGHTA, CDR2 FQGTGA. CDR3 region: CASSLGQGSYTEAFF. CDR3 in DNA: TGTGCCAGCAGCTTAGGGCAGGGATCCTACACTGAAGCTTTCTTT.

This clone has a single count. J is TRBJ1-2 and V is TRBV5-1; D might be TRBD1 (6 bases). Germline CDR1 SGHRS, CDR2 YFSETQ. The length of the CDR3 is 16 residues. V was shortened by 1 base and J by 5 bases, with 18 bases between the two germline ends. CDR3 sequence reads: CASSLNPQGYPYGYTF. DNA for the CDR3: TGCGCCAGCAGCTTGAACCCACAGGGTTACCCATATGGCTACACCTTC.

The V and J genes are TRBV24-1 and TRBJ2-1, with TRBD1 matching over 7 bases. Germline CDR1 KGHDR, CDR2 SFDVKD. The CDR3 runs 16 residues. Germline trimming cut 4 bases from V and 4 bases from J; bases unmatched to any gene: 9. The DNA for the CDR3 is TGTGCCACCAGTGACCCGGGACAGTCCCCATACAATGAGCAGTTCTTC. Protein: CATSDPGQSPYNEQFF.

The V call is TRBV27, the J call TRBJ2-2; 10 positions match TRBD1. Trimming took 5 bases from V and 6 from J; bases not matched to a gene: 3. CDR1 is MNHEY, CDR2 SMNVEV, per germline (reference sequence). The CDR3 has 14 amino acids. The CDR3 DNA reads TGTGCCAGCAGTGTGGGACAGGGGCCCGGGGAGCTGTTTTTT. Translating gives CASSVGQGPGELFF.

The rearrangement links TRBV5-1 to TRBJ1-1; no firm D call. The germline gives CDR1 SGHRS, CDR2 YFSETQ. Trimming removed 4 bases at V and 1 base at J, with 8 bases between. The CDR3 consists of 13 residues. The CDR3, as DNA: TGCGCCAGCAGCCCTAATTCGAACACTGAAGCTTTCTTT. Translating gives CASSPNSNTEAFF. Full variable domain (outside the CDR3, taken from reference TRBV5-1 and TRBJ1-1): KAGVTQTPRYLIKTRGQQVTLSCSPISGHRSVSWYQQTPGQGLQFLFEYFSETQRNKGNFPGRFSGRQFSNSRSEMNVSTLELGDSALYLCASSPNSNTEAFFGQGTRLTVV.

CDR3: CASSEPGQGAGYTF. In nucleotides, the CDR3 is TGTGCCAGCAGCGAACCGGGACAGGGGGCCGGCTACACCTTC. This rearrangement joins TRBV7-2 to TRBJ1-2, with TRBD1 identical over 12 bases. The CDR3 totals 14 residues. Germline assignment: CDR1 SGHTA and CDR2 FQGNSA. V shed 5 bases, J shed 8 bases, and the junction held 6 bases outside the gene matches.

The chain recombines TRBV30 with TRBJ2-7; TRBD1 matches at 7 bases. CDR1 and CDR2 from the germline V gene are GTSNPN and SVGIG (reference sequence). CDR3 length: 18 amino acids. Trimming took 5 bases from V and 0 from J; bases not matched to a gene: 19. The DNA for the CDR3 is TGTGCCTGGCCTCCCGATGACAGGGAGATCGTCAGCTCCTACGAGCAGTACGTC. Protein product: CAWPPDDREIVSSYEQYV.

The V gene is TRBV10-2, the J gene TRBJ1-2; D gene unclear. V was shortened by 5 bases and J by 4 bases, with 11 bases between the two germline ends. Per germline, CDR1 WSHSY and CDR2 SAAADI. CDR3 length: 13 residues. The CDR3 DNA reads TGCGCCAGCAGTCCGAGTGAGGTCTATGGCTACACCTTC. Amino acid sequence: CASSPSEVYGYTF.

CDR3 sequence: CASSELAGSYNEQFF. In DNA form, the CDR3 reads TGTGCCAGCAGTGAACTAGCGGGGTCCTACAATGAGCAGTTCTTC. The chain links TRBV25-1 to TRBJ2-1, with 9 bases lining up with TRBD2. The V segment lost 2 bases and the J segment 1 base; nucleotides outside the gene matches: 0. Germline lookup yields CDR1 MGHDK and CDR2 SYGVNS. This CDR3 has 15 residues.

The chain joins TRBV27 to TRBJ1-1; D might be TRBD1 (5 bases). CDR1 is MNHEY, CDR2 SMNVEV, per germline (reference sequence). The CDR3 loop spans 15 amino acids. The ends were cut back, 7 bases at V and 2 bases at J, with 17 bases in the middle. CDR3 region: CASNRGGYGNTEAFF. In nucleotides, the CDR3 is TGTGCCAGCAATCGGGGGGGATATGGAAACACTGAAGCTTTCTTT.

The genes are TRBV5-4 and TRBJ1-1; 9 bases align to TRBD1. The germline CDR1 and CDR2 sequences are SGHNT and YYREEE (reference sequence). This CDR3 contains 15 residues. The junction had 4 bases not matched to a gene; V was cut back by 4 bases and J by 0 bases. CDR3 sequence reads: CASSPTGGMNTEAFF. The CDR3 bases are TGTGCCAGCAGCCCCACAGGGGGCATGAACACTGAAGCTTTCTTT.

This clone was seen only a few times. The V gene is TRBV19, the J gene TRBJ2-2; perhaps TRBD2 as D (6 bases). The CDR3 runs 15 residues. Germline loops: CDR1 LNHDA, CDR2 SQIVND (reference sequence). Trimming took 5 bases from V and 3 from J, leaving 13 bases between them. CDR3 region: CASSPERAYTGELFF. DNA for the CDR3: TGTGCCAGTAGTCCAGAGCGGGCTTACACCGGGGAGCTGTTTTTT.

The chain employs TRBV28 and TRBJ2-5; 15 bases match TRBD2. Trimming took 6 bases from V and 4 from J; bases not matched to a gene: 9. The germline CDR1 and CDR2 sequences are MDHEN and SYDVKM. The CDR3 sequence is 17 residues long. The CDR3 nucleotides read TGTGCCAGCAGACACCATGGACTAGCGGGAGGGGGAGAGACCCAGTACTTC. Protein product: CASRHHGLAGGGETQYF.

The chain uses TRBV5-1 and TRBJ1-2, with 7 bases identical to TRBD1. The CDR3 contains 14 residues. Germline V gene sequence: CDR1 SGHRS, CDR2 YFSETQ. The V segment lost 1 base and the J segment 4 bases; nucleotides outside the gene matches: 4. CDR3 sequence: CASSLLTGTYGYTF. The CDR3 DNA is TGCGCCAGCAGCTTGCTGACAGGGACCTATGGCTACACCTTC.

Only a few counts were recorded for this clone. The CDR3 is CASSFRAGGGYNEQFF. As DNA, the CDR3 is TGCGCCAGCAGCTTTAGAGCGGGAGGAGGCTACAATGAGCAGTTCTTC. This chain links TRBV5-1 with TRBJ2-1, with 9 bases identical to TRBD2. V trimming: 2 bases; J trimming: 3 bases; junction bases outside the gene matches: 6. CDR3 size: 16 residues. The germline V gene encodes CDR1 SGHRS and CDR2 YFSETQ.

The V gene is TRBV7-2, the J gene TRBJ2-3, with 9 nucleotides matching TRBD2. Germline V lookup: CDR1 SGHTA, CDR2 FQGNSA. V trimming: 1 base; J trimming: 2 bases; junction bases outside the gene matches: 7. CDR3 length equals 17 residues. The CDR3 DNA is TGTGCCAGCAGCTTAGGTCCAGCGGGAGGACTCACAGATACGCAGTATTTT. Its translation: CASSLGPAGGLTDTQYF.

V and J are TRBV5-6 and TRBJ1-2; the D gene is possibly TRBD1 (6 bases). The length of the CDR3 is 15 residues. Trimming removed 4 bases at V and 0 bases at J, with 13 bases between. CDR1 is SGHDT, CDR2 YYEEEE, per germline. CDR3 nucleotides: TGTGCCAGCAGCATCGGACAGAGAGCTAACTATGGCTACACCTTC. Translated: CASSIGQRANYGYTF.